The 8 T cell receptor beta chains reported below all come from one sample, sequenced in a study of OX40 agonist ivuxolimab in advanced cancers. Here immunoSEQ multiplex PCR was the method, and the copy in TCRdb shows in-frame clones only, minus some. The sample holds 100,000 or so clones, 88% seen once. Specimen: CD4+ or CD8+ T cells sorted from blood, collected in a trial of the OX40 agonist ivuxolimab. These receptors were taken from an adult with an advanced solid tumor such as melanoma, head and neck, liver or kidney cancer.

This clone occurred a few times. This CDR3 reads CASSLGGGNQPQHF. DNA for the CDR3: TGTGCCAGCAGCTTGGGGGGTGGCAATCAGCCCCAGCATTTT. The chain has TRBV7-6 and TRBJ1-5; TRBD1 might be the D (5 bases). The ends were cut back, 3 bases at V and 2 bases at J, with 8 bases in the middle. CDR1 and CDR2 from the germline V gene are SGHVS and FNYEAQ. CDR3 length: 14 amino acids.

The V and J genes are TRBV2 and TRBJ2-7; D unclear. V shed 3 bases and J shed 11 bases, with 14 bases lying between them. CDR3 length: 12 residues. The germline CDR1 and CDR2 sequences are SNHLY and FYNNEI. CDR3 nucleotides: TGTGCCAGCAGTGACCCCGGCCTATCTGAGTACGTC. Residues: CASSDPGLSEYV.

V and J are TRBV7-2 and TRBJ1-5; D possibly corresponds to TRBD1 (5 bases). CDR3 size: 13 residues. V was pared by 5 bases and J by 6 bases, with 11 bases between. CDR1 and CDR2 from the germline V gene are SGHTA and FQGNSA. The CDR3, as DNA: TGTGCCAGCAGCGGGGGTTCGCCTCAGCCCCAGCATTTT. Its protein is CASSGGSPQPQHF. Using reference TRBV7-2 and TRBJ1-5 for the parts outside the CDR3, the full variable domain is GAGVSQSPSNKVTEKGKDVELRCDPISGHTALYWYRQSLGQGLEFLIYFQGNSAPDKSGLPSDRFSAERTGGSVSTLTIQRTQQEDSAVYLCASSGGSPQPQHFGDGTRLSIL.

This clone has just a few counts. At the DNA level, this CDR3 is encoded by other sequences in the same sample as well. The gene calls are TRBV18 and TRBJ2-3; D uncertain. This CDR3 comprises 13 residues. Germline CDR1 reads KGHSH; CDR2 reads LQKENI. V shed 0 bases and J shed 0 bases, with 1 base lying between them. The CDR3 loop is CASSPPSTDTQYF. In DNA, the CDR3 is TGTGCCAGCTCACCACCTAGCACAGATACGCAGTATTTT.

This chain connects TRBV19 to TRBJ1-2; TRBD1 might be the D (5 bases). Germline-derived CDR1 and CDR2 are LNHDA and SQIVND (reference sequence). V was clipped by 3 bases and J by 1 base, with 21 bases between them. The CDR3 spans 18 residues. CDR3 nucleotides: TGTGCCAGTAGTATTACAGGCAGTGTAAGAGATTTTAACTATGGCTACACCTTC. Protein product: CASSITGSVRDFNYGYTF.

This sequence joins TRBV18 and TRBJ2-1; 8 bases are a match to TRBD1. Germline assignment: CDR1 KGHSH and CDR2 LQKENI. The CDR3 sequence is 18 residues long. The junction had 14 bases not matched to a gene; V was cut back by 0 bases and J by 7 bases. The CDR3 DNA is TGTGCCAGCTCACCACCGAAGGGAGGATCAGGGGGCCGTAATGAGCAGTTCTTC. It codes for CASSPPKGGSGGRNEQFF.

CDR3 nucleotide sequence: TGTGCCAGCTCACCGGCCGGGGGCGCGGGTGAAGCTTTCTTT. This gives the protein CASSPAGGAGEAFF. The chain recombines TRBV18 with TRBJ1-1; tentative D call: TRBD1 (6 bases). Trimming cost V 3 bases and J 7 bases, with 15 bases left between them. Germline-derived CDR1 and CDR2 are KGHSH and LQKENI. CDR3 length equals 14 residues.

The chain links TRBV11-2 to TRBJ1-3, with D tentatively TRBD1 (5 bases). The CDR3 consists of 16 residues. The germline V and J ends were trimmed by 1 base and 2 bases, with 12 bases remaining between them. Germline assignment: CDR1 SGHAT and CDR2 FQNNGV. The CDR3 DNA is TGTGCCAGCAGCTTAGTCGGACAAAAAACTGGAAACACCATATATTTT. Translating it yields CASSLVGQKTGNTIYF.